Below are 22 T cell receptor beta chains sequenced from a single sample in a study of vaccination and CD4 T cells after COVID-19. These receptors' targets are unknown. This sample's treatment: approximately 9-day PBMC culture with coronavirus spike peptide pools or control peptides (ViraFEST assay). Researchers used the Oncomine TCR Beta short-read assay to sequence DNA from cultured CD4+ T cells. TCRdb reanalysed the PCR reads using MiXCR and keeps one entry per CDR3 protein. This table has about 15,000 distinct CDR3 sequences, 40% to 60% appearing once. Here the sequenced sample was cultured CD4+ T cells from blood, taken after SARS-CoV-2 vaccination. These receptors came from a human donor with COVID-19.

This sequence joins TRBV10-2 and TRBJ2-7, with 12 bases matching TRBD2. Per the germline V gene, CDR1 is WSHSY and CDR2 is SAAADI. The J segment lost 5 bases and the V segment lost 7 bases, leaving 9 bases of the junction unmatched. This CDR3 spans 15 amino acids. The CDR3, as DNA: TGCGCCAGCACACTAGGACTAGCGGGGCCAAACGAGCAGTACTTC. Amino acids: CASTLGLAGPNEQYF.

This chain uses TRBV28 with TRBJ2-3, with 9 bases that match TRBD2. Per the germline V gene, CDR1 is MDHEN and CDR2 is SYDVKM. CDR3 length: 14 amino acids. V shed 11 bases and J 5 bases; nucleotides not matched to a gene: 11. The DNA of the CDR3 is TGTGCCGGTGCGGCGGGGGGGCTCAGAGATACGCAGTATTTT. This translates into CAGAAGGLRDTQYF.

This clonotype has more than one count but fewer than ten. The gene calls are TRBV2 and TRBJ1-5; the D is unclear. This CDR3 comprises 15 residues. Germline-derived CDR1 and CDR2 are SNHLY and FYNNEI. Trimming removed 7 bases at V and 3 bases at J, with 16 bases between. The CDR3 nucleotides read TGTGCCAGCACCTACGATGGAAGACCCAATCAGCCCCAGCATTTT. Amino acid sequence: CASTYDGRPNQPQHF.

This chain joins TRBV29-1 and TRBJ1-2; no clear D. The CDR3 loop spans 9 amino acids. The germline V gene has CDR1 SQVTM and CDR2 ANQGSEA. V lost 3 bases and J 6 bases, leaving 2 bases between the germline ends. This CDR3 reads CSVDDGYTF. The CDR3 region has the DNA TGCAGCGTTGACGATGGCTACACCTTC.

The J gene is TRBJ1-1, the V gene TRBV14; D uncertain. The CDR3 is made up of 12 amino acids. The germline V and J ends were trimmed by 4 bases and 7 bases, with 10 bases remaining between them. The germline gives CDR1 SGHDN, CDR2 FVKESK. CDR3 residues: CASSRPRGEAFF. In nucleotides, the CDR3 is TGTGCCAGCAGCCGCCCCCGGGGTGAAGCTTTCTTT.

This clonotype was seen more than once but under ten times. CDR3 nucleotides: TGTGCCAGCAGCCTGGACAGGGCCTACGAGCAGTACTTC. Protein: CASSLDRAYEQYF. The chain joins TRBV11-2 to TRBJ2-7, with 8 bases aligning to TRBD1. The CDR3 has 13 residues. The germline CDR1 and CDR2 sequences are SGHAT and FQNNGV. With 5 bases clipped from V and 2 bases from J, the junction kept 2 bases outside the gene matches.

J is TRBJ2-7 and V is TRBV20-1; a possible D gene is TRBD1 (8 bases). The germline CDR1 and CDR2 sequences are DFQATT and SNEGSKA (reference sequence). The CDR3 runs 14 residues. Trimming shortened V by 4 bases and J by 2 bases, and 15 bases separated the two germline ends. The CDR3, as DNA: TGCAGTGCTACCGGACAGGGACTAACCTACGAGCAGTACTTC. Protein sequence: CSATGQGLTYEQYF.

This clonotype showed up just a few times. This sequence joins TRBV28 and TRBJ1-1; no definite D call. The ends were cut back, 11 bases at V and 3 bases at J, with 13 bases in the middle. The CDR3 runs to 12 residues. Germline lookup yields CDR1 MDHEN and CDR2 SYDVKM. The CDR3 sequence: CASHERDTEAFF. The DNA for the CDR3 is TGTGCCTCACATGAAAGGGACACTGAAGCTTTCTTT. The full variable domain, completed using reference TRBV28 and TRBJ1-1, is DVKVTQSSRYLVKRTGEKVFLECVQDMDHENMFWYRQDPGLGLRLIYFSYDVKMKEKGDIPEGYSVSREKKERFSLILESASTNQTSMYLCASHERDTEAFFGQGTRLTVV.

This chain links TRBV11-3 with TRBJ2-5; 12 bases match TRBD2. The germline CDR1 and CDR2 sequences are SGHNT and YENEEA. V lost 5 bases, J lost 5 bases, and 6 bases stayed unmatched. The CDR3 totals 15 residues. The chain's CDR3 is CASSVLAGGWETQYF. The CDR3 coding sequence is TGTGCCAGCAGCGTCCTAGCGGGGGGGTGGGAGACCCAGTACTTC.

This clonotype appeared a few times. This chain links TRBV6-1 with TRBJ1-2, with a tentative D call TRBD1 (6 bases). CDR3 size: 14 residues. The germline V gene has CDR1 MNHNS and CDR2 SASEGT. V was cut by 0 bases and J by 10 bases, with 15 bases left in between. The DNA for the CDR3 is TGTGCCAGCAGTGAAGCAGGACAGTTGAACCCCTACACCTTC. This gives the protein CASSEAGQLNPYTF.

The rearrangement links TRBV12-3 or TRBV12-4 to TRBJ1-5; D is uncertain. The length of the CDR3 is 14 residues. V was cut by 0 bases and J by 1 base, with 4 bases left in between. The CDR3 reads CASSLAPSNQPQHF. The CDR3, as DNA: TGTGCCAGCAGTTTAGCGCCGAGCAATCAGCCCCAGCATTTT.

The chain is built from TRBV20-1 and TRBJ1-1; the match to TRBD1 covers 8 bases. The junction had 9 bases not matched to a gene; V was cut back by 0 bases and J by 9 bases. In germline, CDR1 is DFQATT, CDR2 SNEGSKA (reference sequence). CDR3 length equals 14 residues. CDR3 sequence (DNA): TGCAGTGCTAGAGAAAGGGGGACAGGCGATCAAGCTTTCTTT. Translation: CSARERGTGDQAFF.

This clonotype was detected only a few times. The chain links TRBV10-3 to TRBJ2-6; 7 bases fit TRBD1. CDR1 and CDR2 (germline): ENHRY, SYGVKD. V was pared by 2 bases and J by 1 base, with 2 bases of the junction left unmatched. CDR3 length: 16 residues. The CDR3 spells CAISEGRGSGANVLTF. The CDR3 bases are TGTGCCATCAGTGAGGGCAGGGGGTCTGGGGCCAACGTCCTGACTTTC.

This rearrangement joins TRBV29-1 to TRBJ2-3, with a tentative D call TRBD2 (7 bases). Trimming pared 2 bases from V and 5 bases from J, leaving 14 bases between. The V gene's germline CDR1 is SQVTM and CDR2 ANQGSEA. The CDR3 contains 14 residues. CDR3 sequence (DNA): TGCAGCGTTGAATTGGGGGGGGGCCGAGATACGCAGTATTTT. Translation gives CSVELGGGRDTQYF.

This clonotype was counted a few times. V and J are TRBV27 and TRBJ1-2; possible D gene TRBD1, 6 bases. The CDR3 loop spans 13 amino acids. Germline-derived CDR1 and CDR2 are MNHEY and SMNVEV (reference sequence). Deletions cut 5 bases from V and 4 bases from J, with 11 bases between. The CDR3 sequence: CASSPTGIYGYTF. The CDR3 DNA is TGTGCCAGCAGTCCGACAGGAATCTATGGCTACACCTTC.

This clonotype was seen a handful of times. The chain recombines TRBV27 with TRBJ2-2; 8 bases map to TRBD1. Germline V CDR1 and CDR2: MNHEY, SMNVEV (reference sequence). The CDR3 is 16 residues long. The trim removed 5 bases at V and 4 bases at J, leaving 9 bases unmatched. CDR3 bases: TGTGCCAGCAGTATAGACAGGGGTAGCGGCACCGGGGAGCTGTTTTTT. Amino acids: CASSIDRGSGTGELFF.

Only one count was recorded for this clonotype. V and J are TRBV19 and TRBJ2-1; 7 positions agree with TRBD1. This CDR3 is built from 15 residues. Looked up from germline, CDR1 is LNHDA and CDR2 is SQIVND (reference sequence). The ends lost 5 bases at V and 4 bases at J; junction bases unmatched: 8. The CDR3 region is CASSFPGQTYNEQFF. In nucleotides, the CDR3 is TGTGCCAGTAGTTTCCCGGGACAGACATACAATGAGCAGTTCTTC.

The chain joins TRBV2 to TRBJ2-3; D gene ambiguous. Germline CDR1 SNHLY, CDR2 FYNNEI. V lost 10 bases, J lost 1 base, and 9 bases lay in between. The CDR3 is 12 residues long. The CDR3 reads CATHPGTDTQYF. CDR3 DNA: TGTGCCACCCATCCCGGCACAGATACGCAGTATTTT.

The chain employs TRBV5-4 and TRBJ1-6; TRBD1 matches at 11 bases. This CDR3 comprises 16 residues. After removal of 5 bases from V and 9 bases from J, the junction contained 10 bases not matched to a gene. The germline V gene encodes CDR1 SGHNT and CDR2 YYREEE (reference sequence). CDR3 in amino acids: CASSAPGQGAGSPLHF. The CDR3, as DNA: TGTGCCAGCAGTGCACCCGGACAGGGGGCTGGTTCACCCCTCCACTTT.

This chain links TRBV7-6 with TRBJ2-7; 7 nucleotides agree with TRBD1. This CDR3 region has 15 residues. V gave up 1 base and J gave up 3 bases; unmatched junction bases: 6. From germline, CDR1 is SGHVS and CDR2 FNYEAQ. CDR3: CASSLGTGTVYEQYF. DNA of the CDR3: TGTGCCAGCAGCTTAGGGACGGGGACAGTCTACGAGCAGTACTTC.

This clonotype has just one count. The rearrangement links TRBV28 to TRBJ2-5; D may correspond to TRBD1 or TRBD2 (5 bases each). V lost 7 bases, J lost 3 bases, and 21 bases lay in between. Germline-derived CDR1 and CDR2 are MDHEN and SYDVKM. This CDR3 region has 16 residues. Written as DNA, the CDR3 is TGTGCCAGCAATCAACTTGGGGGTAAGGAGGAAGAGACCCAGTACTTC. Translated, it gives CASNQLGGKEEETQYF.

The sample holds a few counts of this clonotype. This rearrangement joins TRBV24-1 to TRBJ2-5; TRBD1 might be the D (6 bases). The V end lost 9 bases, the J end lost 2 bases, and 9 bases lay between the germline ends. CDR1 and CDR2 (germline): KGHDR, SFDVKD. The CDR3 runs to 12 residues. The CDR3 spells CATGDTQETQYF. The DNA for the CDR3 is TGTGCCACCGGGGACACTCAAGAGACCCAGTACTTC.